These 2 T cell receptor beta chains share one sample of origin, sequenced in a study of T cell responses to AZD1222 COVID-19 vaccine. TCRdb's copy holds only in-frame clones and misses some; the assay was immunoSEQ multiplex PCR. The sample holds roughly 200,000 clones, approximately 92% seen once. Sequencing used peripheral blood, obtained 28 days after the second dose of the MenACWY control vaccine. Every receptor here comes from an adult who received the MenACWY meningococcal vaccine as a control.

The J gene is TRBJ1-2, the V gene TRBV6-5; tentatively, D is TRBD1 (5 bases). Germline lookup yields CDR1 MNHEY and CDR2 SVGAGI. CDR3 length: 14 residues. V was trimmed by 2 bases and J by 5 bases, leaving 12 bases between them. CDR3 nucleotides: TGTGCCAGCAGTTACCAACCGGGGCCGTATGGCTACACCTTC. This translates into CASSYQPGPYGYTF.

V gene TRBV5-8 combines with J gene TRBJ1-5; a possible D gene is TRBD1 (5 bases). Trimming stripped 2 bases from V and 1 base from J, with 10 bases between. Germline loops: CDR1 SGHTS, CDR2 YDEGEE. The CDR3 sequence is 15 residues long. CDR3 in amino acids: CASSFGGISNQPQHF. The DNA for the CDR3 is TGTGCCAGCAGCTTCGGGGGTATAAGCAATCAGCCCCAGCATTTT.